The 13 T cell receptor beta chains listed next were all sequenced from one sample in a study of blood T cell repertoires in COVID-19 (dated by TCRdb to the early 2020s). To prepare the library, the immunoSEQ multiplex PCR assay was applied. The source is immuneACCESS, and TCRdb retained only in-frame sequences with V and J called. Part of the clones is not carried over; for the studies checked, unresolved V genes explain less than half of this, and the remainder is unexplained. Recorded for this sample are approximately 40,000 clones; roughly 83% of them occurred a single time. The ten largest make up roughly 2.7% of the sample. Sequencing was done on a sample of peripheral blood. These receptors all come from a woman in her sixties or seventies with acute or convalescent COVID-19.

This chain's CDR3 is CASSLQGGGYTF. CDR3 bases: TGTGCCAGCAGCTTACAGGGGGGTGGCTACACCTTC. This chain uses TRBV6-6 with TRBJ1-2; 8 bases match TRBD1. CDR1 and CDR2 (germline): MNHNY, SVGAGI (reference sequence). V was clipped by 6 bases and J by 7 bases; unmatched bases: 4. CDR3 length: 12 residues.

The rearrangement uses TRBV5-5 and TRBJ2-5; TRBD1 matches 10 bases. Germline-derived CDR1 and CDR2 are SGHKS and YYEKEE (reference sequence). With V trimmed by 0 bases and J by 6 bases, 5 bases remained unmatched. The CDR3 consists of 15 residues. The CDR3 nucleotides read TGTGCCAGCAGCTTGGGACAGGGGGCGGCGAAGACCCAGTACTTC. Translation: CASSLGQGAAKTQYF.

This chain uses TRBV5-5 with TRBJ2-5; D unresolved. V lost 1 base and J 2 bases, leaving 6 bases between the germline ends. Germline CDR1 is SGHKS and CDR2 is YYEKEE (reference sequence). CDR3 length: 13 residues. The CDR3 is CASSLPSQETQYF. CDR3 bases: TGTGCCAGCAGCTTGCCCTCGCAAGAGACCCAGTACTTC.

The chain employs TRBV5-4 and TRBJ2-1; 7 bases align to TRBD2. Germline V gene lookup returns CDR1 SGHNT and CDR2 YYREEE (reference sequence). The CDR3 has 18 residues. V gave up 4 bases and J gave up 2 bases; unmatched junction bases: 15. In nucleotides, the CDR3 is TGTGCCAGCAGCCCCGGGGTAGCGGGTGAACCCGCCTACAATGAGCAGTTCTTC. Translating it yields CASSPGVAGEPAYNEQFF. Looking up the rest from reference TRBV5-4 and TRBJ2-1 gives the full variable domain: ETGVTQSPTHLIKTRGQQVTLRCSSQSGHNTVSWYQQALGQGPQFIFQYYREEENGRGNFPPRFSGLQFPNYSSELNVNALELDDSALYLCASSPGVAGEPAYNEQFFGPGTRLTVL.

CDR3 in DNA: TGTGCCAGCGGGGAAACAGGGCCCTCGGGCAATGAGCAGTTCTTC. Translation gives CASGETGPSGNEQFF. The V gene is TRBV7-9, the J gene TRBJ2-1, with D possibly being TRBD1 (6 bases). Germline V gene sequence: CDR1 SEHNR, CDR2 FQNEAQ (reference sequence). This CDR3 has 15 amino acids. V was cut by 8 bases and J by 6 bases, with 20 bases left in between.

V gene TRBV7-9 combines with J gene TRBJ2-7, with D hard to call. V lost 1 base to trimming and J lost 2 bases, with 9 bases between them. In germline, CDR1 is SEHNR, CDR2 FQNEAQ (reference sequence). The length of the CDR3 is 14 residues. The CDR3 protein is CASSLGVRTYEQYF. The CDR3 DNA follows: TGTGCCAGCAGCTTAGGGGTCAGGACCTACGAGCAGTACTTC.

CDR3 region: CATSRDGQGNQPQHF. CDR3 nucleotide sequence: TGTGCCACCAGCAGAGATGGACAGGGCAATCAGCCCCAGCATTTT. This sequence joins TRBV15 and TRBJ1-5; TRBD1 matches at 7 bases. There are 15 residues in the CDR3. Trimming cost V 0 bases and J 2 bases; bases outside gene matches: 1. CDR1 LNHNV and CDR2 YYDKDF come from the germline V gene (reference sequence).

The chain couples TRBV7-9 to TRBJ1-1, with D perhaps TRBD1 (5 bases). The CDR3 spans 13 residues. In germline, CDR1 is SEHNR, CDR2 FQNEAQ (reference sequence). V lost 5 bases, J lost 6 bases, and 13 bases lay in between. CDR3 coding DNA: TGTGCCAGCAGCAAAGGGGCGGGCGCTGAAGCTTTCTTT. Encoded protein: CASSKGAGAEAFF. Full variable domain (remainder filled in from reference TRBV7-9 and TRBJ1-1): DTGVSQNPRHKITKRGQNVTFRCDPISEHNRLYWYRQTLGQGPEFLTYFQNEAQLEKSRLLSDRFSAERPKGSFSTLEIQRTEQGDSAMYLCASSKGAGAEAFFGQGTRLTVV.

This chain uses TRBV5-1 with TRBJ2-5; TRBD2 is a possible D gene (7 bases). V lost 0 bases and J lost 5, with 17 bases in between. Per the germline V gene, CDR1 is SGHRS and CDR2 is YFSETQ. The CDR3 has 16 residues. The CDR3 DNA sequence: TGCGCCAGCAGCTTGGAGGGGGGAGGGCCGGAGGAGACCCAGTACTTC. This translates into CASSLEGGGPEETQYF.

The CDR3 coding sequence is TGTGCCAGCTCACCCCCGGGACAGGGAACCGGGGAGCTGTTTTTT. It specifies CASSPPGQGTGELFF. The rearrangement uses TRBV18 and TRBJ2-2; 9 bases align to TRBD1. This CDR3 spans 15 amino acids. Germline V gene sequence: CDR1 KGHSH, CDR2 LQKENI. The junction had 4 bases not matched to a gene; V was cut back by 3 bases and J by 5 bases.

This clone was seen only a few times. This rearrangement joins TRBV7-5 to TRBJ2-1; the table's D gene call, TRBD2, was not cross checked with the DNA. TRBV7-5 is recorded as a pseudogene. The CDR3 covers 17 residues. Here the CDR3 reads CARSFGLAGGPYNEQFF. The DNA of the CDR3 is TGTGCCAGAAGCTTTGGACTAGCGGGGGGTCCCTACAATGAGCAGTTCTTC.

The genes are TRBV28 and TRBJ1-3; a possible D gene is TRBD1 (5 bases). This CDR3 contains 16 residues. Per germline, CDR1 MDHEN and CDR2 SYDVKM. The V gene lost 6 bases and the J gene lost 0 bases, with 15 bases spanning the gap. The CDR3 is CASSSQGENSGNTIYF. The CDR3 DNA sequence: TGTGCCAGCAGCTCGCAGGGCGAGAACTCTGGAAACACCATATATTTT. Using reference TRBV28 and TRBJ1-3 for the parts outside the CDR3, the full variable domain is DVKVTQSSRYLVKRTGEKVFLECVQDMDHENMFWYRQDPGLGLRLIYFSYDVKMKEKGDIPEGYSVSREKKERFSLILESASTNQTSMYLCASSSQGENSGNTIYFGEGSWLTVV.

This chain uses TRBV28 with TRBJ1-2; unclear D gene. V lost 3 bases, J lost 7 bases, and 6 bases lay in between. This CDR3 spans 11 amino acids. Germline assignment: CDR1 MDHEN and CDR2 SYDVKM. The CDR3, as DNA: TGTGCCAGCAGTTTCCTCCGTGGCTACACCTTC. It is translated as CASSFLRGYTF.